The entry that follows covers one T cell receptor (beta chain) sequence. As processed by the authors: Reference gene primer amplification in the assay estimated nucleated cell counts. Profiled with immunoSEQ multiplex PCR; TCRdb holds only in-frame clones, not every one. V and J calls and clone size follow that table, whereas D and trimming were derived from the DNA. Here the sample spans under 250,000 clones, 80% to 85% being singletons. This specimen belongs to a study of blood T cell repertoires in COVID-19. For the study at large: The United States, Italy and Spain provided the acute and convalescent COVID-19 samples. PBMCs, B-cell-depleted T cells, or T cells provided the cDNA or gDNA that made up the material.

This clonotype originated in a woman in her thirties who had recovered from COVID-19. The specimen sequenced was peripheral blood.

DNA of the CDR3: TGCGCCAGCAGCCAGACTAGCGGAGGGGGGGTGCAGTTCTTC. Amino acid sequence: CASSQTSGGGVQFF. This chain uses TRBV5-1 with TRBJ2-1, with 9 bases fitting TRBD2. Germline assignment: CDR1 SGHRS and CDR2 YFSETQ. V gave up 4 bases and J gave up 12 bases; unmatched junction bases: 11. The CDR3 totals 14 residues. The complete variable domain, with remaining parts taken from reference TRBV5-1 and TRBJ2-1, reads KAGVTQTPRYLIKTRGQQVTLSCSPISGHRSVSWYQQTPGQGLQFLFEYFSETQRNKGNFPGRFSGRQFSNSRSEMNVSTLELGDSALYLCASSQTSGGGVQFFGPGTRLTVL.